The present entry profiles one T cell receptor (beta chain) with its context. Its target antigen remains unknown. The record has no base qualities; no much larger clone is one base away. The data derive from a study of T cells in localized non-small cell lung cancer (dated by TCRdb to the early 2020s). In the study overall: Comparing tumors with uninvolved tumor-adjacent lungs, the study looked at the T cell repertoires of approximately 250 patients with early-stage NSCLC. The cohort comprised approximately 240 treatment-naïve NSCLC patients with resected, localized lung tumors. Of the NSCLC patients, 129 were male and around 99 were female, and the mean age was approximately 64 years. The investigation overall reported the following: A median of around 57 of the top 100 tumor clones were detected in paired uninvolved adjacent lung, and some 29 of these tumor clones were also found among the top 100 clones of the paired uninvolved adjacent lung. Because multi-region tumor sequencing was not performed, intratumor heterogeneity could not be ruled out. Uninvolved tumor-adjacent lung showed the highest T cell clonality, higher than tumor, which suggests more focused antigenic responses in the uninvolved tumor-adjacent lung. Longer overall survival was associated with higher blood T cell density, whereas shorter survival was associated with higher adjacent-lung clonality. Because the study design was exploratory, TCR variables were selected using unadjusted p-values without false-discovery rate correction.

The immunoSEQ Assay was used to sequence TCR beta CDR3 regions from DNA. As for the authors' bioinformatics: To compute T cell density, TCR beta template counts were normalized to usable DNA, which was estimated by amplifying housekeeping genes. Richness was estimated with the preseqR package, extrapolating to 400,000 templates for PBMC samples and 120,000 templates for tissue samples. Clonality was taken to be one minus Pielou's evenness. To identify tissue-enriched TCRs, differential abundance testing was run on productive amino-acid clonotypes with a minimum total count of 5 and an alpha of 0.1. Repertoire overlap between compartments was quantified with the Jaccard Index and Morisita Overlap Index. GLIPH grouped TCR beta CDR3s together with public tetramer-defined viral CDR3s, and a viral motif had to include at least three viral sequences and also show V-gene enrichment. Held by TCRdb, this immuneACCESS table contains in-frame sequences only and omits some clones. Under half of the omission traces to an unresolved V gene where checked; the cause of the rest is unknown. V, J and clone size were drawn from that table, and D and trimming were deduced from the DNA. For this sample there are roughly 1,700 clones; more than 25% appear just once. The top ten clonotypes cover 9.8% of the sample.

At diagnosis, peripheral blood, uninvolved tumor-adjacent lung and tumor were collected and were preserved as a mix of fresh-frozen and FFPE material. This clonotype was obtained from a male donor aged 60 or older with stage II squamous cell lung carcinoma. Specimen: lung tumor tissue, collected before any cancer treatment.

This receptor carries the CDR3 CASTPGWAEAFF. DNA sequence: TGTGCCAGCACTCCGGGATGGGCTGAAGCTTTCTTT. The rearrangement joined TRBV12-5 to TRBJ1-1; the D gene cannot be named for sure. The CDR3, from cysteine to phenylalanine, totals 12 residues. Only the CDR3 DNA is retained, 36 bases long and in frame from the first base. Reading the germline V gene gives CDR1 LGHNT and CDR2 FRNRAP.